A selection of T cell receptor beta chains follows, all from one sample in a study of blood T cell repertoires in COVID-19. Using immunoSEQ multiplex PCR, the repertoire was profiled, and TCRdb retains in-frame clones only, with some absent. The sample contains under 350,000 clones, 65% to 90% of which appear only once. Sequenced sample: PBMCs or T cells enriched from blood (not recorded which). Source of these receptors: a woman between 40 and 55 years old with acute COVID-19. CDR3s include the opening cysteine and the closing phenylalanine or tryptophan. A D gene is named only where the DNA matches it firmly. A row's size may be missing; if present it is once, few, many or a size class.

TRBV11-2	NA	14	TRBJ1-2	NA	TGTGCCAGCAGCTTATATTCCTCGGGAAATGGCTACACCTTC	CASSLYSSGNGYTF
TRBV6-1	NA	16	TRBJ1-1	NA	TGTGCCAGCAGTGAAGGGGTAGGGGAGGGAAACACTGAAGCTTTCTTT	CASSEGVGEGNTEAFF
TRBV19	TRBD2	17	TRBJ2-3	NA	TGTGCCAGTAGTATAGTTTGGGACTACCTTTACACAGATACGCAGTATTTT	CASSIVWDYLYTDTQYF
TRBV5-1	TRBD1	15	TRBJ2-5	once	TGCGCCAGCAGAATGGACAGGGGGGTACAAGAGACCCAGTACTTC	CASRMDRGVQETQYF
TRBV9	NA	16	TRBJ2-1	NA	TGTGCCAGCACCTATGAGCAGGCGAGGGATTACAATGAGCAGTTCTTC	CASTYEQARDYNEQFF
TRBV4-3	NA	20	TRBJ1-3	few	TGCGCCAGCAGCCAAGATCGGATAATACAGGGAGCTGGCTCTGGAAACACCATATATTTT	CASSQDRIIQGAGSGNTIYF
TRBV3-1/TRBV3-2	TRBD2	16	TRBJ2-7	NA	TGTGCCAGCAGCCAAGCCCCAACTAGCGGGAGCAGGGAGCAGTACTTC	CASSQAPTSGSREQYF
TRBV2	NA	14	TRBJ1-5	NA	TGTGCCAGCACCGGGGGGTGGGGATACCAGCCCCAGCATTTT	CASTGGWGYQPQHF
TRBV5-1	TRBD1	14	TRBJ1-5	NA	TGCGCCAGCAGCCCACCGACAGGGGATCAGCCCCAGCATTTT	CASSPPTGDQPQHF
TRBV27	NA	12	TRBJ2-4	NA	TGTGCCAGCAGTTTATTACAGGGCCCTGCGTACTTC	CASSLLQGPAYF
TRBV19	NA	11	TRBJ1-1	NA	TGTGCCAGTAAAGAGCCCCCTGAAGCTTTCTTT	CASKEPPEAFF
TRBV5-3	NA	15	TRBJ1-1	NA	TGTGCCAGAAGCTTGGAATGGACAGTAGACACTGAAGCTTTCTTT	CARSLEWTVDTEAFF
TRBV18	TRBD1	15	TRBJ1-1	NA	TGTGCCAGCTCACCACAGGGGGCCCTGAACACTGAAGCTTTCTTT	CASSPQGALNTEAFF
TRBV9	NA	15	TRBJ2-3	NA	TGTGCCAGCAGCGTAGTTGACACAAGCACAGATACGCAGTATTTT	CASSVVDTSTDTQYF
TRBV18	TRBD1	17	TRBJ1-5	NA	TGTGCCAGCTCACCACCTGGGACAGGGGGTCGTGGTCAGCCCCAGCATTTT	CASSPPGTGGRGQPQHF
TRBV5-1	TRBD1	13	TRBJ1-1	NA	TGCGCCAGCAGATCAGGGGGTGTCACTGAAGCTTTCTTT	CASRSGGVTEAFF
TRBV3-1/TRBV3-2	NA	14	TRBJ1-2	NA	TGTGCCAGCAGCCATGAACGAGTGAACTATGGCTACACCTTC	CASSHERVNYGYTF
TRBV19	TRBD2	14	TRBJ2-2	NA	TGTGCCAGCAAGACTAGCGGGAGTTCCGGGGAGCTGTTTTTT	CASKTSGSSGELFF
TRBV25-1	TRBD1	15	TRBJ1-2	NA	TGTGCCAGCAGTGAACCTTCACTACAGGGGAGAGGCTACACCTTC	CASSEPSLQGRGYTF
TRBV11-2	NA	15	TRBJ2-1	NA	TGTGCCAGCAGCTTAGGGACTAAACCTCACAATGAGCAGTTCTTC	CASSLGTKPHNEQFF
TRBV6-5	NA	14	TRBJ1-5	NA	TGTGCCAGCAGGAATACAGATAGCAATCAGCCCCAGCATTTT	CASRNTDSNQPQHF
TRBV18	TRBD2	13	TRBJ2-1	NA	TGTGCCAGCTCACCACTACTAGCGCGAGAGCAGTTCTTC	CASSPLLAREQFF
TRBV11-2	TRBD1	16	TRBJ2-7	NA	TGTGCCAGCAGCTTAGATAGGGACAGGGGGCGGTACGAGCAGTACTTC	CASSLDRDRGRYEQYF
TRBV5-1	TRBD2	15	TRBJ2-3	NA	TGCGCCAGCAGAACTCTAGCGGGAGGACCAGATACGCAGTATTTT	CASRTLAGGPDTQYF
TRBV4-3	NA	13	TRBJ1-1	once	TGCGCCAGCAGCCAAGACAGGGGAACTGAAGCTTTCTTT	CASSQDRGTEAFF
TRBV6-5	NA	13	TRBJ2-3	NA	TGTGCCAGCAGTACCAGGGGTAAAGATACGCAGTATTTT	CASSTRGKDTQYF
TRBV6-5	NA	13	TRBJ1-1	once	TGTGCCAGCAGAAATACAGTGAACACTGAAGCTTTCTTT	CASRNTVNTEAFF
TRBV28	NA	15	TRBJ1-4	NA	TGTGCCAGCAGTTCCCAGGCTCCCACTAATGAAAAACTGTTTTTT	CASSSQAPTNEKLFF
TRBV7-9	TRBD2	15	TRBJ2-7	NA	TGTGCCAGCAGCCACTGGGGGACTAGTAGATACGAGCAGTACTTC	CASSHWGTSRYEQYF
TRBV12-5	NA	15	TRBJ2-3	NA	TGTGCTAGTGGTTGGGGAGCGGGCCCCACAGATACGCAGTATTTT	CASGWGAGPTDTQYF
TRBV19	TRBD2	15	TRBJ2-7	NA	TGTGCCAGTAGTATGGGGCAAGCGGGACGCTACGAGCAGTACTTC	CASSMGQAGRYEQYF
TRBV7-2	TRBD2	14	TRBJ2-2	few	TGTGCCAGCAGAATAAGCGGGGGTTCCGGGGAGCTGTTTTTT	CASRISGGSGELFF
TRBV7-9	TRBD2	15	TRBJ2-1	NA	TGTGCCAGCAGCTTAGGACTAGCGGCTTACAATGAGCAGTTCTTC	CASSLGLAAYNEQFF
TRBV14	TRBD1	16	TRBJ2-7	NA	TGTGCCAGCAGCCCCATGCCGGGGGACAGGTCCTACGAGCAGTACTTC	CASSPMPGDRSYEQYF
TRBV15	NA	14	TRBJ1-2	NA	TGTGCCACCAGCAGAGATAGTGGGGCCTATGGCTACACCTTC	CATSRDSGAYGYTF
TRBV5-4	TRBD1	14	TRBJ2-1	NA	TGTGCCAGCAGCATCCCCAGGGGGCTAAATGAGCAGTTCTTC	CASSIPRGLNEQFF
TRBV7-2	TRBD1	13	TRBJ2-3	NA	TGTGCCAGCAGCACAGGGGTTACAGATACGCAGTATTTT	CASSTGVTDTQYF
TRBV4-3	NA	19	TRBJ2-4	once	TGCGCCAGCAGCCAGGGTGGACGGGATTGGGGATTAGCCAAAAACATTCAGTACTTC	CASSQGGRDWGLAKNIQYF
TRBV5-1	NA	16	TRBJ1-4	NA	TGCGCCAGCAGCCCCAGACAGGCCCAGTCTAATGAAAAACTGTTTTTT	CASSPRQAQSNEKLFF
TRBV28	TRBD1	17	TRBJ2-7	NA	TGTGCCAGCAGTTTCCCCCCTTACAGGGGCCGTTCCTACGAGCAGTACTTC	CASSFPPYRGRSYEQYF
TRBV5-8	NA	13	TRBJ2-2	once	TGTGCCAGCAGTTCAGGGGACACCGGGGAGCTGTTTTTT	CASSSGDTGELFF
TRBV27	TRBD1	18	TRBJ2-7	NA	TGTGCCAGCAGTTCCATAACCGATCAGGGGGCGCATAGTAGCGAGCAGTACTTC	CASSSITDQGAHSSEQYF
TRBV5-6	NA	14	TRBJ1-1	NA	TGTGCCAGCAGCTGGACGGACAGGAACACTGAAGCTTTCTTT	CASSWTDRNTEAFF
TRBV18	TRBD1	15	TRBJ2-7	NA	TGTGCCAGCCGGCCGGGACAGGGTCAATCCTACGAGCAGTACTTC	CASRPGQGQSYEQYF
TRBV5-1	TRBD1	13	TRBJ1-1	once	TGCGCCAGCAGCTCGGACAGGGCTACTGAAGCTTTCTTT	CASSSDRATEAFF
TRBV19	TRBD1	14	TRBJ1-6	NA	TGTGCCAGTACCCCGGGACAGAAGAATTCACCCCTCCACTTT	CASTPGQKNSPLHF